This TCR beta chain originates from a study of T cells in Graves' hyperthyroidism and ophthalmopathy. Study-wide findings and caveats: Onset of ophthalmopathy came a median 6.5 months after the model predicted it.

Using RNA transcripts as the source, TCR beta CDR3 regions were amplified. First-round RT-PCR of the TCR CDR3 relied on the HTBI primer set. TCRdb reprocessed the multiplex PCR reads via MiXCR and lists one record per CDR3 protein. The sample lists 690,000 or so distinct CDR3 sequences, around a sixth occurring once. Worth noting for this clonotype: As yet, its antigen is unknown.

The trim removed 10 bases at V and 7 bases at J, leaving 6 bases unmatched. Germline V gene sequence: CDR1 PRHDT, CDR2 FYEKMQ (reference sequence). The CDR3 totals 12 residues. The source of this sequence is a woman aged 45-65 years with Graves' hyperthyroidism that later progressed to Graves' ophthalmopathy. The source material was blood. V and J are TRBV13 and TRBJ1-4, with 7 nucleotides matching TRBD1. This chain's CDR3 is CATRQGGEKLFF. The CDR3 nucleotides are TGTGCCACCAGACAGGGAGGTGAAAAACTGTTTTTT.